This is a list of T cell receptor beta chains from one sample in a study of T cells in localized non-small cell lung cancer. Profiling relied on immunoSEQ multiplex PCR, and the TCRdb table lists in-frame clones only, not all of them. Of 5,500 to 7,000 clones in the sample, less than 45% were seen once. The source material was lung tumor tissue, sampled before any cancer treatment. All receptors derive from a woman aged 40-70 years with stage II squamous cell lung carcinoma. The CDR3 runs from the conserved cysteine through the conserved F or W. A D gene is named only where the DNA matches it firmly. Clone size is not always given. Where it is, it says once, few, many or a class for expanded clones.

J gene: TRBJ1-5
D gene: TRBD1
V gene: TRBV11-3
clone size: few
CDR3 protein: CASSFLPGGDQPQHF
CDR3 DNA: TGTGCCAGCAGCTTTCTCCCAGGGGGCGATCAGCCCCAGCATTTT

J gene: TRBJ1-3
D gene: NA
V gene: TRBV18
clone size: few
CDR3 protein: CASSPRTEGNTIYF
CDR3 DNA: TGTGCCAGCTCACCCCGGACAGAGGGAAACACCATATATTTT

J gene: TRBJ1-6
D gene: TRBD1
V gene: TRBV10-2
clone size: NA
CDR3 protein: CASNPGQYNSPLHF
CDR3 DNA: TGCGCCAGCAATCCGGGACAGTATAATTCACCCCTCCACTTT

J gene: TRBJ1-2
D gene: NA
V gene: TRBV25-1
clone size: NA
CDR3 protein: CASSLSLGNGYTF
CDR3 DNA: TGTGCCAGCAGTCTTAGTTTGGGGAATGGCTACACCTTC

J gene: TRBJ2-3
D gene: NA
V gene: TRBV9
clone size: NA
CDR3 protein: CASSVDYPDSLHF
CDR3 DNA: TGTGCCAGCAGCGTAGACTATCCGGACTCCCTCCATTTT

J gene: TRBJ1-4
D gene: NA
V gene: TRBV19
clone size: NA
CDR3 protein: CASRFHQGGEKLFF
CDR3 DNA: TGTGCCAGTAGATTTCACCAAGGTGGTGAAAAACTGTTTTTT

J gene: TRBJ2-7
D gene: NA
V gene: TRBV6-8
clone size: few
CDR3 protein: CASSEDLLREQYF
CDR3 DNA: TGTGCCAGCAGTGAGGACTTGTTGAGAGAGCAGTACTTC

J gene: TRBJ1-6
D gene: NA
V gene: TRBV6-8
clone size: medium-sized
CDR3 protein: CASSAGPFFSPLHF
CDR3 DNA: TGTGCCAGCAGTGCGGGACCCTTTTTTTCACCCCTCCACTTT

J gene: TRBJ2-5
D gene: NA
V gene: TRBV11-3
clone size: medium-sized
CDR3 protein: CASSDSLGTPDQETQYF
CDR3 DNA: TGTGCCAGCAGCGACTCCCTCGGGACACCGGATCAAGAGACCCAGTACTTC

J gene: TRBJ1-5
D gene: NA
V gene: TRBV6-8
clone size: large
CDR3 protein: CASRQIGNQPQHF
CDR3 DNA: TGTGCCAGCAGGCAGATCGGCAATCAGCCCCAGCATTTT

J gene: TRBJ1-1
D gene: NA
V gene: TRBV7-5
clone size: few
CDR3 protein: CVRRLAQTYNTEAFF
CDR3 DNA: TGTGTCAGAAGATTAGCCCAGACCTATAACACTGAAGCTTTCTTT

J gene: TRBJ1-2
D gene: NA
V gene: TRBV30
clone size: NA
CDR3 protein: CAWSAGVSNYGYTF
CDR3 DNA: TGTGCCTGGAGTGCTGGCGTCTCTAACTATGGCTACACCTTC

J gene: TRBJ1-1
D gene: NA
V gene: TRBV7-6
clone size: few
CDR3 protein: CASSEGSGALDSDTEAFF
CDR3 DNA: TGTGCCAGCAGCGAGGGGAGTGGGGCACTGGACTCGGACACTGAAGCTTTCTTT

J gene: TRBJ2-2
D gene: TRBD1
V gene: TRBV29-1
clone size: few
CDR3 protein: CSGWTGGTGELFF
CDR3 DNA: TGCAGCGGATGGACAGGGGGCACCGGGGAGCTGTTTTTT

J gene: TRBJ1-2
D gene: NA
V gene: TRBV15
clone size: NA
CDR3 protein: CATSRDSAVFNYGYTF
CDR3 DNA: TGTGCCACCAGCAGAGATTCAGCGGTTTTTAACTATGGCTACACCTTC

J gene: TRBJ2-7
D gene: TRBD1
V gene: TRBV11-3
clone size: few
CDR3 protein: CASSLAGTGIYEQYF
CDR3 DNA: TGTGCCAGCAGCTTGGCCGGGACAGGGATATACGAGCAGTACTTC

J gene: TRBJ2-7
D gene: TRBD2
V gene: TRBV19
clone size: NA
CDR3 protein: CASSMALAGEREQYF
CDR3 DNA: TGTGCCAGTAGTATGGCCCTAGCGGGAGAACGGGAGCAGTACTTC

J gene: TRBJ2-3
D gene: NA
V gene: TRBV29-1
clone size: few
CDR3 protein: CSVGKSSSTDTQYF
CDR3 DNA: TGCAGCGTTGGGAAGTCTTCTAGCACAGATACGCAGTATTTT

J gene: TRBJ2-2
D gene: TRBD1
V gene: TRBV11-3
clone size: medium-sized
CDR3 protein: CASSRDRNTGELFF
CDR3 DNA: TGTGCCAGCAGCCGGGACAGGAACACCGGGGAGCTGTTTTTT

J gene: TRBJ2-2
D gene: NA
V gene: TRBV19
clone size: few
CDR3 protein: CAARLSPNTGELFF
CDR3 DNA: TGTGCGGCCAGGCTATCACCCAACACCGGGGAGCTGTTTTTT

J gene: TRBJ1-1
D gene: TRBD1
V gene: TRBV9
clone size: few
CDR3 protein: CASSPGQGLNTEAFF
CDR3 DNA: TGTGCCAGCAGCCCCGGACAGGGCCTGAACACTGAAGCTTTCTTT

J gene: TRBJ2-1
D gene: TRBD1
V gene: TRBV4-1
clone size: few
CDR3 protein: CASSQGDRVSYNEQFF
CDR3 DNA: TGCGCCAGCAGCCAGGGGGACAGGGTATCCTACAATGAGCAGTTCTTC

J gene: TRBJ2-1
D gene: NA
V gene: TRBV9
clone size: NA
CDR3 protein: CASSPPPNGRGYEQFF
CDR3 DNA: TGTGCCAGCAGTCCCCCCCCTAACGGGAGAGGCTATGAGCAGTTCTTC

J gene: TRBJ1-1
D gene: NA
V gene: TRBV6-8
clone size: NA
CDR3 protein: CASSAYLDTEAFF
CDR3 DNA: TGTGCCAGCAGTGCTTACTTGGACACTGAAGCTTTCTTT

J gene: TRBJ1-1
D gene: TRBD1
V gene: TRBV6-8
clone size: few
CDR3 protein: CAISPGTVHKRTEAFF
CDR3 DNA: TGTGCCATCAGCCCGGGGACAGTCCACAAGAGGACTGAAGCTTTCTTT

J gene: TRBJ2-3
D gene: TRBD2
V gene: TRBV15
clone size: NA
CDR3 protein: CATSNSTPGLAGSDTQYF
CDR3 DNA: TGTGCCACCAGCAACAGCACCCCGGGACTAGCGGGATCAGATACGCAGTATTTT

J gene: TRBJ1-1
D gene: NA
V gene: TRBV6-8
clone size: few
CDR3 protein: CASSYSFGTEAFF
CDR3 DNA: TGTGCCAGCAGTTACTCGTTCGGCACTGAAGCTTTCTTT

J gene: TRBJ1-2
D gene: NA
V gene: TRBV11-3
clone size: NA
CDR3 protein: CASSLDSANYGYTF
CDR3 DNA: TGTGCCAGCAGCTTAGACAGTGCCAACTATGGCTACACCTTC

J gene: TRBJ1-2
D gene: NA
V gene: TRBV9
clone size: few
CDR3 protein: CASSPGPNYGYTF
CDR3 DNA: TGTGCCAGCAGCCCTGGACCTAACTATGGCTACACCTTC

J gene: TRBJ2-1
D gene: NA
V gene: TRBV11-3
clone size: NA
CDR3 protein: CASSFSQGGSYNEQFF
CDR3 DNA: TGTGCCAGCAGCTTTTCCCAAGGGGGTTCCTACAATGAGCAGTTCTTC

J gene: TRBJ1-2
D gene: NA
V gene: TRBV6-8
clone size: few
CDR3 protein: CASSYGSYNGYTF
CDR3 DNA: TGTGCCAGCAGTTACGGGTCTTACAATGGCTACACCTTC

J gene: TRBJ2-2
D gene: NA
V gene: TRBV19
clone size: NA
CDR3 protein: CASSMGTTHNTGELFF
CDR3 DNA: TGTGCCAGTAGTATGGGGACCACCCATAACACCGGGGAGCTGTTTTTT

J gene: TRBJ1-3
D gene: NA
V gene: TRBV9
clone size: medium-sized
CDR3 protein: CASSATWSSGNTIYF
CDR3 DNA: TGTGCCAGCAGCGCGACATGGAGCTCTGGAAACACCATATATTTT

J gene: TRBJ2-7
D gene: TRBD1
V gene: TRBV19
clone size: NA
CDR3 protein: CASSWGQGEQYF
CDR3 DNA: TGTGCCAGTAGTTGGGGACAGGGCGAGCAGTACTTC

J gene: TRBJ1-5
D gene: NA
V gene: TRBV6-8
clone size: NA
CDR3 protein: CASSYSDQPQHF
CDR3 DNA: TGTGCCAGCAGTTACAGCGACCAGCCCCAGCATTTT

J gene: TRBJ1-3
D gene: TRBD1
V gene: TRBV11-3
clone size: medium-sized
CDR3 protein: CASSLLTGGSGNTIYF
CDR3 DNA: TGTGCCAGCAGCTTATTGACAGGGGGCTCTGGAAACACCATATATTTT

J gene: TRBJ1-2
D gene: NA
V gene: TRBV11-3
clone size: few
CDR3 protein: CASSAGGSSDGYTF
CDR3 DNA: TGTGCCAGCAGCGCCGGGGGCTCTTCGGATGGCTACACCTTC

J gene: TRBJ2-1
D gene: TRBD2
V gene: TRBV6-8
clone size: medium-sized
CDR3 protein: CASSSLAGIVYNEQFF
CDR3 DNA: TGTGCCAGCAGTTCACTAGCGGGAATAGTGTACAATGAGCAGTTCTTC

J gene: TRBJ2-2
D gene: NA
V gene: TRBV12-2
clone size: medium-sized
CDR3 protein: CATPRGRGIGELFF
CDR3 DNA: TGTGCCACCCCGAGAGGGAGGGGAATCGGGGAGCTGTTTTTT

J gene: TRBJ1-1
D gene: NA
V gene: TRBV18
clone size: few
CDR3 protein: CASSSSGVNTEAFF
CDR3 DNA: TGTGCCAGCTCCTCCTCCGGGGTGAACACTGAAGCTTTCTTT

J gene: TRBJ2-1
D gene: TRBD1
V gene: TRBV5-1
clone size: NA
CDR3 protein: CASKQGFSYNEQFF
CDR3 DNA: TGCGCCAGCAAACAGGGGTTCTCCTACAATGAGCAGTTCTTC

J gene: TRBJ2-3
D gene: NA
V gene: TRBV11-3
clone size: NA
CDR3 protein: CASSYGTKLSTDTQYF
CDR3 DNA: TGTGCCAGCAGCTACGGGACGAAATTAAGCACAGATACGCAGTATTTT

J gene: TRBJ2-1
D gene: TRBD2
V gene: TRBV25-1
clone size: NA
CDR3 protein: CASSEYGGRNEQFF
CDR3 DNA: TGTGCCAGCAGTGAATACGGCGGGAGGAATGAGCAGTTCTTC

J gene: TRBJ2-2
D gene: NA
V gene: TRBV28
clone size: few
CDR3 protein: CASFPRGTGELFF
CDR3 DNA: TGTGCCAGTTTCCCCAGGGGCACCGGGGAGCTGTTTTTT

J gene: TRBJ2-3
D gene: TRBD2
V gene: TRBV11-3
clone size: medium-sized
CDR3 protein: CASSPGLAGARDTQYF
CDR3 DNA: TGTGCCAGCAGCCCGGGACTAGCGGGAGCAAGAGATACGCAGTATTTT

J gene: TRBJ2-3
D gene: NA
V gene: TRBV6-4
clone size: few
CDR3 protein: CASSDRGAQYF
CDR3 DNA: TGTGCCAGCAGTGACAGAGGCGCGCAGTATTTT

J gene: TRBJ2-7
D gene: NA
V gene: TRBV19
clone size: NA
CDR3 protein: CATSQLGAPREQYF
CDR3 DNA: TGTGCCACCTCCCAGCTGGGAGCCCCGAGGGAGCAGTACTTC

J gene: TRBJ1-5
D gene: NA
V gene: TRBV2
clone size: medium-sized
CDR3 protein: CASSSLGGQPQHF
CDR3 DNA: TGTGCCAGCAGCTCACTGGGAGGTCAGCCCCAGCATTTT

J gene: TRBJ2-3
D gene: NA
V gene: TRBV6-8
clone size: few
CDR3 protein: CASNLGLVDTQYF
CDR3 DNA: TGTGCCAGCAATCTGGGTTTGGTCGATACGCAGTATTTT

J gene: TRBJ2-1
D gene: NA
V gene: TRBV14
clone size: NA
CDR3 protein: CASSQDASAPYNEQFF
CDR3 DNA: TGTGCCAGCAGCCAAGATGCTAGCGCACCCTACAATGAGCAGTTCTTC